Below are 7 T cell receptor beta chains sequenced from a single sample in a study of cytomegalovirus exposure and HLA in healthy donors. Both 60 Vbeta primers and 13 Jbeta primers went into the PCR. Some clones are missing from TCRdb's copy, which holds only in-frame ones; the method was immunoSEQ multiplex PCR. The sample totals about 84,000 clones. Sequenced input: PBMCs. Source of these receptors: a man aged 50 to 59 in good health and CMV-seronegative.

The rearrangement links TRBV5-1 to TRBJ1-1; 7 nucleotides align to TRBD1. V shed 3 bases and J 1 base; nucleotides not matched to a gene: 3. In germline, CDR1 is SGHRS, CDR2 YFSETQ. The CDR3 totals 14 residues. CDR3 loop: CASSWGQPNTEAFF. In DNA form, the CDR3 reads TGCGCCAGCAGCTGGGGACAGCCGAACACTGAAGCTTTCTTT.

The chain couples TRBV28 to TRBJ1-2; no firm D call. V lost 3 bases to trimming and J lost 0 bases, with 5 bases between them. Germline V lookup: CDR1 MDHEN, CDR2 SYDVKM. The CDR3 is 13 amino acids. This CDR3 reads CASSFSANYGYTF. The DNA of the CDR3 is TGTGCCAGCAGTTTCAGTGCTAACTATGGCTACACCTTC.

The V gene is TRBV7-9, the J gene TRBJ1-4; 9 bases match TRBD1. Per the germline V gene, CDR1 is SEHNR and CDR2 is FQNEAQ (reference sequence). This CDR3 is built from 16 residues. Trimming cost V 0 bases and J 4 bases; bases outside gene matches: 3. CDR3 region: CASSLAGQGGNEKLFF. CDR3 bases: TGTGCCAGCAGCTTAGCGGGACAGGGAGGTAATGAAAAACTGTTTTTT.

V and J are TRBV7-8 and TRBJ1-1, with a tentative D call TRBD1 (5 bases). The CDR3 has 15 residues. The V gene's germline CDR1 is SGHVS and CDR2 FQNEAQ. Trimming shortened V by 4 bases and J by 1 base, and 13 bases separated the two germline ends. The CDR3 nucleotides are TGTGCCAGCAGCTGGGGGGTGGGGAGGAACACTGAAGCTTTCTTT. Translating it yields CASSWGVGRNTEAFF.

The chain is built from TRBV6-1 and TRBJ2-7; no reliable D call. Trimming cost V 5 bases and J 2 bases, with 16 bases left between them. CDR3 length: 15 residues. Germline V lookup: CDR1 MNHNS, CDR2 SASEGT. The CDR3 spells CASSSGPVRAYEQYF. The CDR3, as DNA: TGTGCCAGCAGTTCCGGCCCTGTCCGGGCCTACGAGCAGTACTTC.

This chain connects TRBV10-3 to TRBJ1-1, with 10 bases lining up with TRBD1. Germline V gene lookup returns CDR1 ENHRY and CDR2 SYGVKD. The CDR3 contains 15 residues. The V and J ends lost 2 bases and 1 base, in that order; junction bases with no gene match: 1. The CDR3 region is CAISEGDRGNTEAFF. CDR3 in DNA: TGTGCCATCAGTGAGGGGGACAGGGGGAACACTGAAGCTTTCTTT.

DNA of the CDR3: TGTGCCAGCGCATGGCAGGGGGGTTCTGGCGAGCAGTACTTC. This sequence encodes CASAWQGGSGEQYF. The chain couples TRBV5-6 to TRBJ2-7, with D possibly matching TRBD1 (7 bases). Per the germline V gene, CDR1 is SGHDT and CDR2 is YYEEEE. The ends were cut back, 7 bases at V and 6 bases at J, with 20 bases in the middle. The CDR3 is 14 amino acids.